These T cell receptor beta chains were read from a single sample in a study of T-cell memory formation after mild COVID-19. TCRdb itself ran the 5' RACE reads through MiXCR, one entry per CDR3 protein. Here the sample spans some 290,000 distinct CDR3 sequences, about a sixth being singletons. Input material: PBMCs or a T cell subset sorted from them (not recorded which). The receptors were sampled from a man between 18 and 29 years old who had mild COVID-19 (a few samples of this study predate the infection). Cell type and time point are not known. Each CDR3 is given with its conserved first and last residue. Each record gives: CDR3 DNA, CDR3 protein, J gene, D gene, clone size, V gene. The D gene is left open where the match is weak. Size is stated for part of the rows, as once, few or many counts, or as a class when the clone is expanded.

CDR3nt: TGTGCTAGCAGCTATAGGACAGATCAAGAGACCCAGTACTTC
CDR3aa: CASSYRTDQETQYF
j_gene: TRBJ2-5
d_gene: NA
abundance: few
v_gene: TRBV7-7

CDR3nt: TGTGCCAGCAGTATACAGGGCACTGAAGCTTTCTTT
CDR3aa: CASSIQGTEAFF
j_gene: TRBJ1-1
d_gene: NA
abundance: few
v_gene: TRBV12-3/TRBV12-4

CDR3nt: TGTGCCAGCAGCTTGTCGACAGGGGGCTTTTGGGAGACCCAGTACTTC
CDR3aa: CASSLSTGGFWETQYF
j_gene: TRBJ2-5
d_gene: TRBD1
abundance: few
v_gene: TRBV7-9

CDR3nt: TGTGCCAGCAGCTTAGTTTTAACAGACTACGAGCAGTACTTC
CDR3aa: CASSLVLTDYEQYF
j_gene: TRBJ2-7
d_gene: NA
abundance: few
v_gene: TRBV7-9

CDR3nt: TGTGCCAGCAGTGACTCGCACGAGGGGGGCTCCTACAATGAGCAGTTCTTC
CDR3aa: CASSDSHEGGSYNEQFF
j_gene: TRBJ2-1
d_gene: NA
abundance: many
v_gene: TRBV6-4

CDR3nt: TGCGCCAGCAGCTTGGTGGGCGGAAGCTCCTACAATGAGCAGTTCTTC
CDR3aa: CASSLVGGSSYNEQFF
j_gene: TRBJ2-1
d_gene: NA
abundance: many
v_gene: TRBV5-1

CDR3nt: TGCAGTGCTAGAGTACCCAGCACAGATACGCAGTATTTT
CDR3aa: CSARVPSTDTQYF
j_gene: TRBJ2-3
d_gene: NA
abundance: few
v_gene: TRBV20-1

CDR3nt: TGTGCCAGCAGCGGATGGCGAACCTCATATGGCTACACCTTC
CDR3aa: CASSGWRTSYGYTF
j_gene: TRBJ1-2
d_gene: NA
abundance: few
v_gene: TRBV7-2

CDR3nt: TGTGCCAGCAGCCAAGATAGCATCTACCTGAAGGAGACCCAGTACTTC
CDR3aa: CASSQDSIYLKETQYF
j_gene: TRBJ2-5
d_gene: NA
abundance: many
v_gene: TRBV14

CDR3nt: TGTGCCAGCAGCTTAGCCGGCAGGAACACCGGGGAGCTGTTTTTT
CDR3aa: CASSLAGRNTGELFF
j_gene: TRBJ2-2
d_gene: NA
abundance: NA
v_gene: TRBV7-8

CDR3nt: TGTGCCACCAGCAGACGAGGAACGCCTGACGTTTTCTTT
CDR3aa: CATSRRGTPDVFF
j_gene: TRBJ1-1
d_gene: NA
abundance: many
v_gene: TRBV15

CDR3nt: TGCGCCAGCAGCGGAGGACAGGGTGGCGAGCAGTACTTC
CDR3aa: CASSGGQGGEQYF
j_gene: TRBJ2-7
d_gene: TRBD1
abundance: NA
v_gene: TRBV5-1

CDR3nt: TGTGCCAGCAGTGACTCGAGCGGGGGGGCAGATACGCAGTATTTT
CDR3aa: CASSDSSGGADTQYF
j_gene: TRBJ2-3
d_gene: TRBD2
abundance: many
v_gene: TRBV6-4

CDR3nt: TGCAGCACTGCGTTTGGATACGAGCAGTACTTC
CDR3aa: CSTAFGYEQYF
j_gene: TRBJ2-7
d_gene: NA
abundance: many
v_gene: TRBV29-1

CDR3nt: TGCAGTATGGGGACTAGCGGCACAGATACGCAGTATTTT
CDR3aa: CSMGTSGTDTQYF
j_gene: TRBJ2-3
d_gene: TRBD2
abundance: NA
v_gene: TRBV20-1

CDR3nt: TGTGCCAGCAGTGATTTGGGACTAGCGGCTAGAGCCAAAAACATTCAGTACTTC
CDR3aa: CASSDLGLAARAKNIQYF
j_gene: TRBJ2-4
d_gene: TRBD2
abundance: many
v_gene: TRBV2

CDR3nt: TGCAGTGCTAGAGTCAAAAGTCGGGCATTAGTCTCAGAGACCCAGTACTTC
CDR3aa: CSARVKSRALVSETQYF
j_gene: TRBJ2-5
d_gene: NA
abundance: NA
v_gene: TRBV20-1

CDR3nt: TGTGCCAGCAGCCCCCGGGGAGGGCCCGCTGAAGCTTTCTTT
CDR3aa: CASSPRGGPAEAFF
j_gene: TRBJ1-1
d_gene: NA
abundance: NA
v_gene: TRBV5-5

CDR3nt: TGTGCCATTCAGCGGGGGGCGCCCTACGAGCAGTACTTC
CDR3aa: CAIQRGAPYEQYF
j_gene: TRBJ2-7
d_gene: TRBD2
abundance: few
v_gene: TRBV10-3

CDR3nt: TGCAGCGTTGGCGGGGGTTTGGGAGAGACCCAGTACTTC
CDR3aa: CSVGGGLGETQYF
j_gene: TRBJ2-5
d_gene: TRBD2
abundance: NA
v_gene: TRBV29-1

CDR3nt: TGCGCCAGCAGTCCTCTTAGCTCCTACGAGCAGTACTTC
CDR3aa: CASSPLSSYEQYF
j_gene: TRBJ2-7
d_gene: NA
abundance: NA
v_gene: TRBV5-1

CDR3nt: TGTGCCAGCAGTCACCTCACTAGCGGGGAGCAGTTCTTC
CDR3aa: CASSHLTSGEQFF
j_gene: TRBJ2-1
d_gene: TRBD2
abundance: NA
v_gene: TRBV6-2/TRBV6-3

CDR3nt: TGTGCCACCAGCAGAGATCCAGGCAATCAGCCCCAGCATTTT
CDR3aa: CATSRDPGNQPQHF
j_gene: TRBJ1-5
d_gene: NA
abundance: few
v_gene: TRBV15

CDR3nt: TGTGCCAGCAGCTTAGAAGGCCACGAGCAGTACTTC
CDR3aa: CASSLEGHEQYF
j_gene: TRBJ2-7
d_gene: NA
abundance: NA
v_gene: TRBV7-8

CDR3nt: TGTGCCAGCAGCCCCAGTAGTTTCGAGAACACAGATACGCAGTATTTT
CDR3aa: CASSPSSFENTDTQYF
j_gene: TRBJ2-3
d_gene: NA
abundance: few
v_gene: TRBV7-9

CDR3nt: TGTGCCAGCAGAGACCCGGGACGCGACTATGGCTACACCTTC
CDR3aa: CASRDPGRDYGYTF
j_gene: TRBJ1-2
d_gene: NA
abundance: few
v_gene: TRBV6-6

CDR3nt: TGTGCCACCAGCCTGAGCGGGGGGGCCACTTATACGCAGTATTTT
CDR3aa: CATSLSGGATYTQYF
j_gene: TRBJ2-3
d_gene: TRBD2
abundance: NA
v_gene: TRBV15

CDR3nt: TGTGCCACCAGCAGAGCACGCGGACAGGGTGACACAGATACGCAGTATTTT
CDR3aa: CATSRARGQGDTDTQYF
j_gene: TRBJ2-3
d_gene: TRBD1
abundance: NA
v_gene: TRBV15

CDR3nt: TGTGCCAGCAGGCGAGAGGCCCTGGGCGAGCAGTACTTC
CDR3aa: CASRREALGEQYF
j_gene: TRBJ2-7
d_gene: NA
abundance: few
v_gene: TRBV6-2/TRBV6-3

CDR3nt: TGTGCCAGCAGCTTAGAACAGGGGGCGTTTTACGAGCAGTACTTC
CDR3aa: CASSLEQGAFYEQYF
j_gene: TRBJ2-7
d_gene: TRBD1
abundance: NA
v_gene: TRBV11-2

CDR3nt: TGTGCCAGCACCACCCACTGGGCAGCGAGGTTTAACGTCCTGACTTTC
CDR3aa: CASTTHWAARFNVLTF
j_gene: TRBJ2-6
d_gene: NA
abundance: many
v_gene: TRBV7-3

CDR3nt: TGTGCCAGCTCATCGGGACAGAGAAACACCGGGGAGCTGTTTTTT
CDR3aa: CASSSGQRNTGELFF
j_gene: TRBJ2-2
d_gene: TRBD1
abundance: few
v_gene: TRBV18